Described below is a single TCR beta chain sequence and its context. Its antigen target is currently unknown. Within one base of it there is no much larger clone, and no base qualities were kept. CDR1 and CDR2 are read off the germline V gene as SGHRS and YFSETQ. At the junction V is shortened by 5 bases and J by 4 bases, with 15 bases in between. The CDR3, from cysteine to phenylalanine, totals 14 residues. Kept here is only the CDR3 DNA, which spans 42 bases and is read in frame from base 1. The data originate from a study of response to subunit inactivated influenza vaccine (dated by TCRdb to 2016 to 2019). Broadly, across the study: Deep quantitative T cell receptor repertoire profiling was used in the study to track responses to a trivalent subunit inactivated influenza vaccine.

The full study reports these points: The authors proposed that each seasonal influenza vaccination may bring in only a limited number of new T cells.

Library preparation was by RT-PCR. The reads were generated on an Illumina HiSeq 2500. TCRdb reran the public reads through fastp at Q25 and MiXCR, keeping productive beta chains. Entries are consolidated by CDR3 protein sequence, retaining the most common genes and DNA. Present in this sample are fewer than 800,000 distinct CDR3 sequences, around 16% of which were seen just once. The top ten clones comprise 11% of the sample. The sequencing used PBMCs from blood, collected 11 to 12 days after vaccination. The clonotype originates from a man in his fifties who received an inactivated influenza vaccine. Donor details come from another sample of the same person, matched by shared clones. The chain was built from TRBV5-1 and TRBJ1-1; a tentative D call is TRBD1 (6 bases match). The nucleotides are TGCGCCAGCAGGGGTTCAGGGGAACGCACTGAAGCTTTCTTT. The encoded protein is CASRGSGERTEAFF.